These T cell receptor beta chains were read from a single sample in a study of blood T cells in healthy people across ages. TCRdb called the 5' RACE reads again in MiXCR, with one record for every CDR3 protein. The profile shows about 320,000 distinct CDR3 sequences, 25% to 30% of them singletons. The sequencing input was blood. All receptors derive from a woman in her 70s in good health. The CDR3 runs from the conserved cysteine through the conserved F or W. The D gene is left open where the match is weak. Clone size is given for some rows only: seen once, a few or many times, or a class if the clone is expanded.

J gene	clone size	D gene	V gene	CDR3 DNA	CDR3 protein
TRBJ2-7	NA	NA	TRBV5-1	TGCGCCAGCAGCTTGGGTCCAGACGCGGACTATTACGAGCAGTACTTC	CASSLGPDADYYEQYF
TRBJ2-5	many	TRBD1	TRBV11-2	TGTGCCAGCAGCTTCCCGGGACAGGGATGGCAGACCCAGTACTTC	CASSFPGQGWQTQYF
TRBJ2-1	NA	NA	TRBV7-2	TGTGCCTGCGACCTCAACAATGAGCAGTTCTTC	CACDLNNEQFF
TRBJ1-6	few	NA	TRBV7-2	TGTGCCAGCAGCCTAGGAAGGGACCGAAACTATAATTCACCCCTCCACTTT	CASSLGRDRNYNSPLHF
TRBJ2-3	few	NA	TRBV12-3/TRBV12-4	TGTGCCAGCAGTTTCAGGGGTACGGATACGCAGTATTTT	CASSFRGTDTQYF
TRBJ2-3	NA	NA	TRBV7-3	TGTGCCAGCAGCTTGGACGGGACTAGCACAGATACGCAGTATTTT	CASSLDGTSTDTQYF
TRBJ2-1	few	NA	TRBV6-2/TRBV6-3	TGTGCCAGCAGTTCCCAGGGGTACCACAATGAGCAGTTCTTC	CASSSQGYHNEQFF
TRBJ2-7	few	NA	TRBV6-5	TGTGCCAGCAGTCGGGACCTCGCCTACGAGCAGTACTTC	CASSRDLAYEQYF
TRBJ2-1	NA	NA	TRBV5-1	TGCGCCAGCAGCTTGGTGGAGGGTGATGAGCAGTTCTTC	CASSLVEGDEQFF
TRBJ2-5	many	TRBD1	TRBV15	TGTGCCACCAGCAGAGGAACAGGGGAAGAGACCCAGTACTTC	CATSRGTGEETQYF
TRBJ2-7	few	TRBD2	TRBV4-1	TGCGCCAGCAGCCAAGTTCCGGGACTAGCGGGAGAAATTTCTTACGAGCAGTACTTC	CASSQVPGLAGEISYEQYF
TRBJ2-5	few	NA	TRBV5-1	TGCGCCAGCAGCTTGCGACAGCAAGAGACCCAGTACTTC	CASSLRQQETQYF
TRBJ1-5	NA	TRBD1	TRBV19	TGTGCCAGTAGTGACCGACAGACAGGGTATAGCAATCAGCCCCAGCATTTT	CASSDRQTGYSNQPQHF
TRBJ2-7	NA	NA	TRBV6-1	TGTGCCAGCAGTGAGCAGGACTACCCCTCCTACGAGCAGTACTTC	CASSEQDYPSYEQYF
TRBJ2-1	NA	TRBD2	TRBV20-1	TGCAGTGCTACAAAAGGGACTAGCGTTGATGATGAGCAGTTCTTC	CSATKGTSVDDEQFF
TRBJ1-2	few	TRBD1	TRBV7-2	TGTGCCAGCAGCTTTTCGGGGACAGGGTATGGCTACACCTTC	CASSFSGTGYGYTF
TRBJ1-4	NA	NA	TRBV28	TGTGCCGGCAGTGGAACAGGGCTTAATGAAAAACTGTTTTTT	CAGSGTGLNEKLFF
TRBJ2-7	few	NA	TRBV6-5	TGTGCCAGCCGGGGACGGGGAAGACACGAGCAGTACTTC	CASRGRGRHEQYF
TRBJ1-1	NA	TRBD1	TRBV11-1	TGTGCCAGCAGCCGAGGACAGGCAAACACTGAAGCTTTCTTT	CASSRGQANTEAFF
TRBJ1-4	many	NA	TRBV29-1	TGCAGCGTTTTTGGGGGAGGTGAAAAACTGTTTTTT	CSVFGGGEKLFF
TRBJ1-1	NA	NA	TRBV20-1	TGCAGTGCCGGGACCTCGAACACTGAAGCTTTCTTT	CSAGTSNTEAFF
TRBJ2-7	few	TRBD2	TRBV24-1	TGTGCCACCAGTGAAGCCGGGACTAGCGGCTACGAGCAGTACTTC	CATSEAGTSGYEQYF
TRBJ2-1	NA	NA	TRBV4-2	TGTGCCAGCAGCCAAGATCGTCCGTCCTCCTCCTACAATGGGCAGTTCTTC	CASSQDRPSSSYNGQFF
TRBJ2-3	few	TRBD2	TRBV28	TGTGCCAGCAGTTTTTATCCACTAGCGGGAGCGACAGATACGCAGTATTTT	CASSFYPLAGATDTQYF
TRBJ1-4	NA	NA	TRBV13	TGTGCCAGCAACCGGAGGGCTGCGGATGAAAAACTGTTTTTT	CASNRRAADEKLFF
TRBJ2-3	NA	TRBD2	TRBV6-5	TGTGCCAGCAGTTTACTAGCGGTGAGCACAGATACGCAGTATTTT	CASSLLAVSTDTQYF
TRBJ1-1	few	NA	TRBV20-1	TGCAGTGCCGTGTCAGGGGACACTGAAGCTTTCTTT	CSAVSGDTEAFF
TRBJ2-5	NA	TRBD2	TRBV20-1	TGCAGTGCCGCGACTAGCGGGAAGCGGGAGACCCAGTACTTC	CSAATSGKRETQYF
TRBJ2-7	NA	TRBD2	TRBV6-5	TGTGCCAGCAGTGTTAGCGGGGTCCCCACCTACGAGCAGTACTTC	CASSVSGVPTYEQYF
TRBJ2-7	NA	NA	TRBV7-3	TGTGCCAGCAGCCCTCGACGGGATTCCGACGAGCAGTACTTC	CASSPRRDSDEQYF
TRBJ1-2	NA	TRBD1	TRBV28	TGTGCCAGCAGTCTCCTCAGACAGGGGGATGGCTACACCTTC	CASSLLRQGDGYTF
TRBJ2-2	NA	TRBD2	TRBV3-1	TGTGCCAGCAGCCCCCGGGGGGGCAGCCTGGCTACCGGGGAGCTGTTTTTT	CASSPRGGSLATGELFF
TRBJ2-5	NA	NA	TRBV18	TGTGCCAGCTCACCAGGTCCTAGCAATTCCCGAGAGACCCAGTACTTC	CASSPGPSNSRETQYF
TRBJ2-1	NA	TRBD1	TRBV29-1	TGCATCACAACAGGGGGTTTACCCTACAATGAGCAGTTCTTC	CITTGGLPYNEQFF
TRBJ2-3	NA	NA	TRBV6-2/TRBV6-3	TGTGCCAGCAGTTACTCGGATACAGGGACAACAGATACGCAGTATTTT	CASSYSDTGTTDTQYF
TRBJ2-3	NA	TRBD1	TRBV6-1	TGTGCCAGCAGTACCGGGACAGGGGGTCCTCGACGGGATACGCAGTATTTT	CASSTGTGGPRRDTQYF
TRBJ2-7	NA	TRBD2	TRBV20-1	TGCAGTGCCCGTAGCTCTTACGGGAGGGCTACGGGCGAGCAGTACTTC	CSARSSYGRATGEQYF
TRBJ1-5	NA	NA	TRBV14	TGTGCTAGCATAAGATCTTGGGGGGTTTGCCACACTCATGATGCACTGTGTAGCAATCAGCCCCAGCATTTT	CASIRSWGVCHTHDALCSNQPQHF
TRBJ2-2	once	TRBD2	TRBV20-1	TGCAGTGCTAGAGACGCGGCTAGCGGGAGCCCCGGGGAGCTGTTTTTT	CSARDAASGSPGELFF
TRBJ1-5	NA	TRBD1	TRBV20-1	TGCAGTGCTAGGACAGGGTTTAGCAATCAGCCCCAGCATTTT	CSARTGFSNQPQHF
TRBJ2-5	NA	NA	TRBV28	TGTGCCTGTGCAGACCCGGGACAAGCAGAGACCCAGTACTTC	CACADPGQAETQYF
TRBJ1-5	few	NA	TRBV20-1	TGCAGTGGGGGCGGGGGGGGACAAAAGCCCAATCAGCCCCAGCATTTT	CSGGGGGQKPNQPQHF
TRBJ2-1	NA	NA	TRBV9	TGTGCCAGCAGCGTAGTAGCGGTAGGAGGGAATGAGCAGTTCTTC	CASSVVAVGGNEQFF
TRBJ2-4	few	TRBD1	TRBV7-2	TGTGCCAGCTCACGACAGGGGGTCGACAAAAACATTCAGTACTTC	CASSRQGVDKNIQYF
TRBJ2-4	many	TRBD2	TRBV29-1	TGCAGCGTTGTGGCCCTCCTAGCGGGAGGGGCTATAGCCAAAAACATTCAGTACTTC	CSVVALLAGGAIAKNIQYF
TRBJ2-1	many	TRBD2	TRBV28	TGTGCCAGCAGTCTCGGGAGGGCCGGTTCCGATGAGCAGTTCTTC	CASSLGRAGSDEQFF
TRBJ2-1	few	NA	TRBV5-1	TGCGCCAGCAGCCCAAGTGGGGTATCGAATGAGCAGTTCTTC	CASSPSGVSNEQFF
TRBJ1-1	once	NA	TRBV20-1	TGCAGTGCTAAAGACAGCATGAACACTGAAGCTTTCTTT	CSAKDSMNTEAFF
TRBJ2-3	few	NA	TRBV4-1	TGCGCCAGCAGCCAAGATCAGGTACCAGGGACGCAGTATTTT	CASSQDQVPGTQYF
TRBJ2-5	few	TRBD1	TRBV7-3	TGTGCCAGCAGCCCCAGAGCCGGGACAGCTCAAGAGACCCAGTACTTC	CASSPRAGTAQETQYF
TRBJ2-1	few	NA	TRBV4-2	TGTGCCAGCAGCCAAGCCAGCGCTAGAGCGTCGAATGAGCAGTTCTTC	CASSQASARASNEQFF
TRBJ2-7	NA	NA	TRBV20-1	TGCAGTGCTAGAGAGCTTGCGGACTCCTACGAGCAGTACTTC	CSARELADSYEQYF
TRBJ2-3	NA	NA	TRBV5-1	TGCGCCAGCAGCTTGGGGTCGGTCGGGGACCCACCAGATACGCAGTATTTT	CASSLGSVGDPPDTQYF
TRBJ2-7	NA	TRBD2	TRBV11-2	TGTGCCAGCAGCTCCATAGCGGGAGTTGCCGAGCAGTACTTC	CASSSIAGVAEQYF
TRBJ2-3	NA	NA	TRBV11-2	TGTGCCAGCGACTTGGTGGGGACTAGCACAGATACGCAGTATTTT	CASDLVGTSTDTQYF